Below are 10 T cell receptor beta chains sequenced from a single sample in a study of blood T cell repertoires in COVID-19. Generated by immunoSEQ multiplex PCR, the TCRdb table keeps only in-frame clones and is missing some. Of around 60,000 clones listed, approximately 83% are singletons. Sequencing used peripheral blood. Receptors were obtained from a man aged 45-65 years with COVID-19, enrolled during active disease.

V is TRBV10-2 and J is TRBJ2-7; TRBD1 aligns across 8 bases. V lost 2 bases to trimming and J lost 2 bases; unmatched junction nucleotides: 5. The CDR3 totals 15 residues. Germline V gene sequence: CDR1 WSHSY, CDR2 SAAADI. CDR3 sequence: CASSEQNRGAYEQYF. The CDR3 nucleotides read TGCGCCAGCAGTGAGCAGAACAGGGGGGCCTACGAGCAGTACTTC.

This chain connects TRBV27 to TRBJ1-2, with TRBD1 as a possible D gene (5 bases). Trimming left V 5 bases short and J 7 bases short, with 14 bases between. The CDR3 runs 13 residues. Per the germline V gene, CDR1 is MNHEY and CDR2 is SMNVEV (reference sequence). Written as DNA, the CDR3 is TGTGCCAGCAGTCGGGGGGGAGGGTCTGGCTACACCTTC. This encodes CASSRGGGSGYTF.

This clone was counted a single time. Here the CDR3 reads CASSDLAGISYEQYF. The CDR3 DNA reads as TGTGCCAGCAGTGACCTAGCGGGAATCTCCTACGAGCAGTACTTC. The chain uses TRBV11-1 and TRBJ2-7; 9 bases map to TRBD2. CDR3 length equals 15 residues. The V gene's germline CDR1 is SGHAT and CDR2 FQDESV (reference sequence). Trimming at V came to 6 bases and at J to 0 bases, leaving 6 bases not matched to a gene.

The rearrangement joins TRBV5-1 to TRBJ1-3; D ambiguous. The germline V gene has CDR1 SGHRS and CDR2 YFSETQ. The CDR3 covers 14 residues. The ends were cut back, 0 bases at V and 0 bases at J, with 4 bases in the middle. The chain's CDR3 is CASSLDGSGNTIYF. The CDR3 region has the DNA TGCGCCAGCAGCTTGGACGGCTCTGGAAACACCATATATTTT.

V and J are TRBV5-5 and TRBJ1-2; no firm D call. Trimming left V 0 bases short and J 7 bases short, with 13 bases between. The CDR3 consists of 14 residues. Looked up from germline, CDR1 is SGHKS and CDR2 is YYEKEE (reference sequence). Written as DNA, the CDR3 is TGTGCCAGCAGCTTGGGGATGGGAGGTGGTGGCTACACCTTC. It is translated as CASSLGMGGGGYTF.

This clone is a singleton in its sample. The rearrangement uses TRBV11-3 and TRBJ2-2; 8 bases are shared with TRBD2. Per the germline V gene, CDR1 is SGHNT and CDR2 is YENEEA. This CDR3 contains 16 residues. V dropped 5 bases and J dropped 3; count of bases not matched to a gene: 8. The DNA of the CDR3 is TGTGCCAGCAGCCGAGGCGGGGGGCAGGACACCGGGGAGCTGTTTTTT. It codes for CASSRGGGQDTGELFF.

A few counts support this clone. This CDR3 reads CASSIGRGINTEAFF. The CDR3 coding sequence is TGTGCCAGTAGTATAGGTCGGGGGATTAACACTGAAGCTTTCTTT. The rearrangement joins TRBV19 to TRBJ1-1, with D perhaps TRBD1 (5 bases). CDR3 length: 15 amino acids. V was trimmed by 1 base and J by 2 bases, leaving 11 bases between them. Germline V CDR1 and CDR2: LNHDA, SQIVND (reference sequence).

The rearrangement uses TRBV19 and TRBJ1-1; 9 positions match TRBD1. This CDR3 is 14 amino acids long. The germline gives CDR1 LNHDA, CDR2 SQIVND (reference sequence). With 5 bases clipped from V and 10 bases from J, the junction kept 11 bases outside the gene matches. In DNA form, the CDR3 reads TGTGCCAGTAGTCAACCGGGACAGGGTGGCCGAGCTTTCTTT. Protein: CASSQPGQGGRAFF.

CDR3 sequence: CASSFAGLGTDTQYF. DNA for the CDR3: TGTGCCAGCAGCTTTGCGGGGCTGGGGACAGATACGCAGTATTTT. This chain connects TRBV7-3 to TRBJ2-3; possible D gene TRBD2, 6 bases. Germline CDR1 SGHTA, CDR2 FQGTGA. V gave up 3 bases and J gave up 3 bases, with 13 bases separating them. The CDR3 consists of 15 residues. The whole variable domain, remainder taken from reference TRBV7-3 and TRBJ2-3, is GAGVSQTPSNKVTEKGKYVELRCDPISGHTALYWYRQSLGQGPEFLIYFQGTGAADDSGLPNDRFFAVRPEGSVSTLKIQRTERGDSAVYLCASSFAGLGTDTQYFGPGTRLTVL.

The CDR3 protein is CAWSVQARGRTEAFF. The CDR3 region has the DNA TGTGCCTGGAGTGTACAAGCTCGGGGTCGGACTGAAGCTTTCTTT. The V and J genes are TRBV30 and TRBJ1-1; D is undetermined. CDR1 and CDR2 (germline): GTSNPN, SVGIG (reference sequence). V was clipped by 0 bases and J by 5 bases, with 16 bases between them. The CDR3 has 15 amino acids.